Following are 5 T cell receptor beta chains from one sample sequenced in a study of T cells after posttransplantation cyclophosphamide. TCRdb's copy holds only in-frame clones and misses some; the assay was immunoSEQ multiplex PCR. In the table there are about 21,000 clones, approximately 86% of which are singletons. Controls had myeloablative marrow grafts with methotrexate and calcineurin inhibitor, sampled at 1 year. The sample in question was PBMCs, obtained roughly a year after allogeneic stem cell transplant with calcineurin inhibitor and methotrexate. The receptors here all came from a female patient younger than 45 who received an allogeneic stem cell transplant from an unrelated donor, was CMV-positive, and had acute and chronic GVHD. A subset of T cells may come from the graft donor.

CDR3: CASSVATRAHEKLFF. CDR3 nucleotide sequence: TGTGCCAGCAGCGTAGCTACCAGGGCCCATGAAAAACTGTTTTTT. This sequence joins TRBV9 and TRBJ1-4; D perhaps matches TRBD1 (5 bases). The V gene's germline CDR1 is SGDLS and CDR2 YYNGEE. The CDR3 totals 15 residues. Trimming cost V 0 bases and J 6 bases, with 12 bases left between them.

The rearrangement links TRBV6-5 to TRBJ2-2; tentative D call: TRBD1 (5 bases). Trimming took off 4 bases at V and 0 bases at J, with 6 bases between the two ends. The CDR3 has 14 residues. Germline V gene lookup returns CDR1 MNHEY and CDR2 SVGAGI. The CDR3 DNA reads TGTGCCAGCAGTTTGACAGCGAACACCGGGGAGCTGTTTTTT. Residues: CASSLTANTGELFF.

This clone has a single count. The gene calls are TRBV7-2 and TRBJ1-2; no firm D call. The V end lost 3 bases, the J end lost 8 bases, and 19 bases lay between the germline ends. The CDR3 is made up of 15 amino acids. Germline-derived CDR1 and CDR2 are SGHTA and FQGNSA. For the CDR3, the DNA is TGTGCCAGCAGCTTGGCCCAGGCTCTCCTATGGGGCTACACCTTC. This translates into CASSLAQALLWGYTF.

Notes on this clone: Germline is not matched at one junction end, which may reflect a read error. The CDR3 DNA follows: TGCGCCAGCAGTGAGTTCACCTGGGATCGGGGGGGCCAGCACTTC. This gives the protein CASSEFTWDRGGQHF. V and J are TRBV10-2 and TRBJ2-5; 8 nucleotides agree with TRBD2. The CDR3 is 15 amino acids. Germline V gene sequence: CDR1 WSHSY, CDR2 SAAADI.

This clone has more than one count but fewer than ten. CDR3: CASHRKVYSGNTIYF. CDR3 DNA sequence: TGCGCCAGCCACAGAAAAGTTTACTCTGGAAACACCATATATTTT. This chain links TRBV10-1 with TRBJ1-3; D remains unclear. The CDR3 sequence is 15 residues long. V was pared by 8 bases and J by 0 bases, with 14 bases between. Germline V gene lookup returns CDR1 WNHNN and CDR2 SYGVQD (reference sequence).